The 24 T cell receptor beta chains reported below all come from one sample, sequenced in a study of monozygotic twins with inflammatory bowel disease. TCRdb re-called the 5' RACE reads, yielding one record per CDR3 amino acid sequence without DNA. The sample table includes around 380,000 distinct CDR3 sequences. Material: blood. Receptors were obtained from a human donor with ulcerative colitis or Crohn's disease, or a healthy co-twin of an affected twin (not recorded which).

V is TRBV9 and J is TRBJ1-5; with no DNA, the TCRdb D assignment of TRBD1 cannot be verified. This CDR3 is 14 amino acids long. Germline V gene data show CDR1 as SGDLS and CDR2 as YYNGEE. The CDR3 region is CASSPHRGPQPQHF. Using reference TRBV9 and TRBJ1-5 for the parts outside the CDR3, the full variable domain is DSGVTQTPKHLITATGQRVTLRCSPRSGDLSVYWYQQSLDQGLQFLIQYYNGEERAKGNILERFSAQQFPDLHSELNLSSLELGDSALYFCASSPHRGPQPQHFGDGTRLSIL.

The chain joins TRBV5-1 to TRBJ2-3. Germline CDR1 reads SGHRS; CDR2 reads YFSETQ. The CDR3 has 13 amino acids. The CDR3 sequence: CASSWGGTDTQYF.

This chain links TRBV5-1 with TRBJ2-3; the D gene TCRdb calls, TRBD2, cannot be checked with no DNA. This CDR3 is 15 amino acids long. Germline-derived CDR1 and CDR2 are SGHRS and YFSETQ. This chain's CDR3 is CASSFPRGGPDTQYF.

The chain links TRBV4-1 to TRBJ2-1; TCRdb gives TRBD2 as the D gene, but with no DNA this cannot be confirmed. The germline CDR1 and CDR2 sequences are MGHRA and YSYEKL. The CDR3 sequence is 17 residues long. This chain's CDR3 is CASSQAGLAVAYNEQFF.

The chain's CDR3 is CASSLAPEGPLTDTQYF. The chain uses TRBV5-1 and TRBJ2-3. Germline V gene lookup returns CDR1 SGHRS and CDR2 YFSETQ. This CDR3 has 17 residues.

The chain carries TRBV4-2 and TRBJ1-4; TCRdb's D call, TRBD1, is unchecked because there is no DNA. The CDR3 loop spans 16 amino acids. Germline V gives CDR1 LGHNA, CDR2 YNFKEQ. CDR3 sequence reads: CASSQDQGRGNEKLFF.

The gene calls are TRBV20-1 and TRBJ2-1; TCRdb's D call, TRBD2, is unchecked because there is no DNA. Looked up from germline, CDR1 is DFQATT and CDR2 is SNEGSKA (reference sequence). The CDR3 extends over 16 amino acids. The CDR3 here is CSAPGTSGPTYNEQFF.

Here the CDR3 reads CASSLSPSGHEQYF. The chain joins TRBV11-1 to TRBJ2-7; lacking DNA, the TRBD2 call made by TCRdb goes unchecked. The CDR3 length is 14 residues. CDR1 is SGHAT, CDR2 FQDESV, per germline (reference sequence).

The gene calls are TRBV20-1 and TRBJ1-1; absent DNA, TCRdb's TRBD1 call cannot be checked. The germline gives CDR1 DFQATT, CDR2 SNEGSKA (reference sequence). The CDR3 is made up of 17 amino acids. This CDR3 is CSARGLSPRGFVTEAFF.

The chain employs TRBV11-2 and TRBJ2-6; TCRdb calls TRBD1, which cannot be checked without DNA. This CDR3 has 18 residues. The germline V gene encodes CDR1 SGHAT and CDR2 FQNNGV. The CDR3 protein is CASSPFGTATSGANVLTF.

This CDR3 reads CASSFPMAGRSDTQYF. The chain links TRBV28 to TRBJ2-3; there is no DNA to check the TCRdb D call of TRBD1. The CDR3 spans 16 residues. Germline V gives CDR1 MDHEN, CDR2 SYDVKM.

The CDR3 here is CASSQIFREQYF. The genes are TRBV3-1 and TRBJ2-7. Per the germline V gene, CDR1 is LGHDT and CDR2 is YNNKEL (reference sequence). The CDR3 contains 12 residues.

The V gene is TRBV4-3, the J gene TRBJ1-2. Per germline, CDR1 LGHNA and CDR2 YSLEER. This CDR3 is 15 amino acids long. This CDR3 is CASSQGSGSNYGYTF.

The chain links TRBV7-2 to TRBJ1-4; TCRdb picks TRBD1, but there is no DNA to check that call. The CDR3 runs to 15 residues. CDR1 SGHTA and CDR2 FQGNSA come from the germline V gene. The CDR3 spells CASTLPGRYNEKLFF.

The chain employs TRBV5-1 and TRBJ1-2; TCRdb outputs TRBD1, but without DNA this stays unchecked. CDR3 length equals 15 residues. Germline CDR1 and CDR2: SGHRS and YFSETQ. CDR3: CASSLGQARNYGYTF.

The chain carries TRBV20-1 and TRBJ1-2; TCRdb's D gene call, TRBD1, goes unchecked for lack of DNA. The CDR3 is made up of 14 amino acids. Germline values: CDR1 DFQATT, CDR2 SNEGSKA (reference sequence). The CDR3: CSARVRDSYYGYTF.

The J gene is TRBJ2-1, the V gene TRBV20-1; TCRdb returns TRBD2, unconfirmable since there is no DNA. CDR1 DFQATT and CDR2 SNEGSKA come from the germline V gene (reference sequence). CDR3 length: 16 amino acids. The CDR3 spells CSARDRGVGRASEQFF.

The chain recombines TRBV5-1 with TRBJ2-4. Germline lookup yields CDR1 SGHRS and CDR2 YFSETQ. There are 15 residues in the CDR3. CDR3: CASSLEGNPKNIQYF.

The chain employs TRBV19 and TRBJ2-4; TCRdb proposes TRBD1, but this gene call is untestable without DNA. CDR3 length: 14 amino acids. CDR1 is LNHDA, CDR2 SQIVND, per germline (reference sequence). CDR3 sequence: CASSIDQRGNIQYF.

The chain carries TRBV6-1 and TRBJ2-1. The germline gives CDR1 MNHNS, CDR2 SASEGT. CDR3 size: 16 residues. The chain's CDR3 is CASSDPAGSSYNEQFF.

This rearrangement joins TRBV28 to TRBJ2-5; TCRdb's D gene call, TRBD2, goes unchecked for lack of DNA. Germline V gene sequence: CDR1 MDHEN, CDR2 SYDVKM. The CDR3 totals 16 residues. The CDR3 loop reads CASSLGSGLYQETQYF.

CDR3 sequence reads: CASSQEGVGTREQYF. The rearrangement uses TRBV4-3 and TRBJ2-7; with no DNA, the TCRdb D assignment of TRBD2 cannot be verified. The CDR3 length is 15 residues. Germline V gene sequence: CDR1 LGHNA, CDR2 YSLEER.

The chain has TRBV29-1 and TRBJ1-1; TCRdb's D call of TRBD1 is untestable without DNA. CDR1 and CDR2 from the germline V gene are SQVTM and ANQGSEA. The CDR3 runs to 14 residues. The CDR3 sequence is CSVEGGAGNTEAFF.

This chain links TRBV5-1 with TRBJ2-3; as DNA is missing, the TRBD1 call by TCRdb cannot be tested. The CDR3 length is 15 residues. Germline V gives CDR1 SGHRS, CDR2 YFSETQ. CDR3 protein: CASSWTSGQGDTQYF.